What follows are 23 T cell receptor beta chains derived from one specimen sequenced in a study of shared clonotypes between healthy human individuals. Method: immunoSEQ multiplex PCR; TCRdb's copy keeps in-frame clones and lacks some. The table has about a million clones, about 80% seen once. The source material was memory CD4+ T cells sorted from blood. Subset defined: CD45RA-negative fraction. These receptors all stem from a man aged 18-30 years in good health.

The chain combines TRBV10-1 with TRBJ2-1; 7 bases are shared with TRBD2. CDR3 length: 16 amino acids. Germline V CDR1 and CDR2: WNHNN, SYGVQD (reference sequence). J gave up 9 bases and V 1 base, and 12 bases lay outside the gene matches. In nucleotides, the CDR3 is TGCGCCAGCAGTGAGTATTCGGTGACTAGCCAGGGTGAGCAGTTCTTC. Its protein is CASSEYSVTSQGEQFF.

The DNA of the CDR3 is TGCGCCAGCAGAAGGGGGCGGGACTCCTACGAGCAGTACTTC. Its translation: CASRRGRDSYEQYF. The V and J genes are TRBV5-1 and TRBJ2-7, with a tentative D call TRBD1 (7 bases). CDR1 is SGHRS and CDR2 is YFSETQ in the germline V gene. The CDR3 totals 14 residues. With 5 bases removed from V and 0 bases from J, the gap between germline ends came to 12 bases.

The chain has TRBV30 and TRBJ2-1; TRBD1 aligns across 9 bases. The V segment lost 2 bases and the J segment 6 bases; nucleotides outside the gene matches: 5. The CDR3 has 14 residues. From germline, CDR1 is GTSNPN and CDR2 SVGIG (reference sequence). The CDR3 DNA is TGTGCCTGGAGTCCCCGGGACAGGGTCAATGAGCAGTTCTTC. This encodes CAWSPRDRVNEQFF.

Only a few counts were recorded for this clone. The chain carries TRBV27 and TRBJ1-1, with a weak D call TRBD1 (6 bases). Germline V gives CDR1 MNHEY, CDR2 SMNVEV (reference sequence). V was clipped by 3 bases and J by 4 bases, with 15 bases between them. This CDR3 spans 15 amino acids. The chain's CDR3 is CASSLSTGWGTEAFF. The CDR3 nucleotides are TGTGCCAGCAGTTTGTCCACAGGGTGGGGCACTGAAGCTTTCTTT.

The chain couples TRBV6-1 to TRBJ1-2, with 7 nucleotides matching TRBD1. Germline V gene sequence: CDR1 MNHNS, CDR2 SASEGT. CDR3 length: 14 amino acids. With V trimmed by 3 bases and J by 4 bases, 5 bases remained unmatched. The CDR3 DNA is TGTGCCAGCAGTGATCCGGCAGGGGGCTATGGCTACACCTTC. Amino acid sequence: CASSDPAGGYGYTF.

This clone was detected a few times. The rearrangement uses TRBV7-9 and TRBJ1-6; D is uncertain. Trimming took off 3 bases at V and 7 bases at J, with 10 bases between the two ends. CDR1 SEHNR and CDR2 FQNEAQ come from the germline V gene (reference sequence). This CDR3 is 14 amino acids long. Here the CDR3 DNA reads TGTGCCAGCAGCTTCGCCGATTTCAATTCACCCCTCCACTTT. This sequence encodes CASSFADFNSPLHF.

As DNA, the CDR3 is TGTGCCTGGAGGGGAATTGGACAGGCAAGCTATGGCTACACCTTC. This encodes CAWRGIGQASYGYTF. The V call is TRBV30, the J call TRBJ1-2; 7 bases line up with TRBD1. The CDR3 runs 15 residues. Per germline, CDR1 GTSNPN and CDR2 SVGIG (reference sequence). V shed 3 bases and J 4 bases; nucleotides not matched to a gene: 11.

The chain joins TRBV19 to TRBJ1-2; D is possibly TRBD1 (6 bases). The CDR3 loop spans 16 amino acids. V was clipped by 4 bases and J by 4 bases, with 19 bases between them. The V gene's germline CDR1 is LNHDA and CDR2 SQIVND (reference sequence). This CDR3 is CASSTTVTGSSYGYTF. For the CDR3, the DNA is TGTGCCAGTAGTACTACGGTGACAGGATCGAGCTATGGCTACACCTTC. The full variable domain, its missing parts supplied by reference TRBV19 and TRBJ1-2, is DGGITQSPKYLFRKEGQNVTLSCEQNLNHDAMYWYRQDPGQGLRLIYYSQIVNDFQKGDIAEGYSVSREKKESFPLTVTSAQKNPTAFYLCASSTTVTGSSYGYTFGSGTRLTVV.

The DNA for the CDR3 is TGTGCCAGCAGCCAAGAAACCGCGAACACTGAAGCTTTCTTT. It translates to CASSQETANTEAFF. The chain couples TRBV14 to TRBJ1-1, with D unresolved. Germline V gene sequence: CDR1 SGHDN, CDR2 FVKESK. The CDR3 runs 14 residues. V was cut by 0 bases and J by 1 base, with 6 bases left in between.

This clone was detected once. This chain uses TRBV7-8 with TRBJ1-1; no firm D call. The CDR3 has 11 amino acids. Between the trimmed V and J ends, which lost 1 base and 8 bases, there was a span of 5 bases. Per germline, CDR1 SGHVS and CDR2 FQNEAQ. CDR3 DNA: TGTGCCAGCAGCTTAGGAGAGGAAGCTTTCTTT. It specifies CASSLGEEAFF.

The chain uses TRBV19 and TRBJ2-1; 15 nucleotides match TRBD2. The CDR3 sequence is 16 residues long. CDR1 is LNHDA and CDR2 is SQIVND in the germline V gene (reference sequence). The junction had 7 bases not matched to a gene; V was cut back by 5 bases and J by 8 bases. The CDR3 DNA reads as TGTGCCAGTAGTTCGGGACTAGCGGGGGGCACCCATGAGCAGTTCTTC. Residues: CASSSGLAGGTHEQFF.

This rearrangement joins TRBV30 to TRBJ1-5; the D is unclear. The CDR3 is 14 amino acids. V lost 4 bases and J lost 2, with 12 bases in between. Germline V lookup: CDR1 GTSNPN, CDR2 SVGIG (reference sequence). In nucleotides, the CDR3 is TGTGCCTGGAAGGAAGGGCCGGGCAATCAGCCCCAGCATTTT. Protein: CAWKEGPGNQPQHF.

This clone was detected once. The chain employs TRBV28 and TRBJ2-1; 9 positions agree with TRBD2. Trimming removed 6 bases from V and 8 bases from J; junction bases left unmatched: 20. Germline V gives CDR1 MDHEN, CDR2 SYDVKM. There are 18 residues in the CDR3. CDR3 residues: CASSSHEGLALASDEQFF. CDR3 nucleotides: TGTGCCAGCAGCTCCCATGAGGGACTAGCTTTGGCGTCGGATGAGCAGTTCTTC.

The chain has TRBV27 and TRBJ2-3, with D uncertain. The CDR3 runs 19 residues. Trimming pared 2 bases from V and 7 bases from J, leaving 28 bases between. The germline CDR1 and CDR2 sequences are MNHEY and SMNVEV (reference sequence). CDR3 bases: TGTGCCAGCAGTTTACAAGAAGGAGTGGGTACCCAACGCCGATATACGCAGTATTTT. This gives the protein CASSLQEGVGTQRRYTQYF.

The chain recombines TRBV29-1 with TRBJ1-1; no clear D gene. This CDR3 contains 11 residues. V was shortened by 1 base and J by 12 bases, with 12 bases between the two germline ends. Germline CDR1 SQVTM, CDR2 ANQGSEA. DNA for the CDR3: TGCAGCGTTGAAGTCCTGGGGTTGCCTTTCTTT. Translating it yields CSVEVLGLPFF.

The rearrangement uses TRBV30 and TRBJ1-1, with D perhaps matching TRBD1 (6 bases). Trimming took 2 bases from V and 5 from J, leaving 12 bases between them. The germline CDR1 and CDR2 sequences are GTSNPN and SVGIG (reference sequence). The CDR3 is made up of 13 amino acids. DNA for the CDR3: TGTGCCTGGAGTAAGGGGGGGCCTACTGAAGCTTTCTTT. Encoded protein: CAWSKGGPTEAFF.

This clone has more than one count but fewer than ten. The chain joins TRBV18 to TRBJ2-2, with D uncertain. There are 14 residues in the CDR3. Germline values: CDR1 KGHSH, CDR2 LQKENI. Trimming removed 6 bases from V and 5 bases from J, with 13 bases in between. The CDR3 DNA follows: TGTGCCAGCTCGCTCGGCGCGCTAACCGGGGAGCTGTTTTTT. It codes for CASSLGALTGELFF.

For this clone: The same CDR3 can be traced to other DNA sequences in this sample. The gene calls are TRBV9 and TRBJ2-3; D gene ambiguous. In germline, CDR1 is SGDLS, CDR2 YYNGEE. CDR3 length equals 15 residues. Trimming took 0 bases from V and 0 from J, leaving 8 bases between them. CDR3 coding DNA: TGTGCCAGCAGCGTAGGCGCAGTTAGCACAGATACGCAGTATTTT. Translated: CASSVGAVSTDTQYF.

J is TRBJ2-1 and V is TRBV29-1; D is unresolved. Germline V gene lookup returns CDR1 SQVTM and CDR2 ANQGSEA. V shed 2 bases and J shed 3 bases, with 8 bases lying between them. The CDR3 sequence is 13 residues long. CDR3 DNA: TGCAGCGTTGAAAGGTTATTCTACAATGAGCAGTTCTTC. Amino acid sequence: CSVERLFYNEQFF.

The rearrangement uses TRBV7-6 and TRBJ2-2; D may be TRBD2 (5 bases). Per germline, CDR1 SGHVS and CDR2 FNYEAQ. Trimming shortened V by 1 base and J by 2 bases, and 11 bases separated the two germline ends. The CDR3 length is 16 residues. This CDR3 is CASSLGSGLNTGELFF. In DNA, the CDR3 is TGTGCCAGCAGCTTAGGATCCGGACTCAACACCGGGGAGCTGTTTTTT. Using reference TRBV7-6 and TRBJ2-2 for the parts outside the CDR3, the full variable domain is GAGVSQSPRYKVTKRGQDVALRCDPISGHVSLYWYRQALGQGPEFLTYFNYEAQQDKSGLPNDRFSAERPEGSISTLTIQRTEQRDSAMYRCASSLGSGLNTGELFFGEGSRLTVL.

Only a few counts were recorded for this clone. Sequence at one end of the junction differs from germline and may be a read error. The rearrangement uses TRBV18 and TRBJ2-3, with 15 bases that match TRBD2. The CDR3 has 16 residues. Germline assignment: CDR1 KGHSH and CDR2 LQKENI. The CDR3 loop is CASSPAMGLAGGEGFF. The CDR3 coding sequence is TGTGCCAGCTCACCAGCCATGGGACTAGCGGGAGGAGAGGGCTTTTTT. Complete variable domain (other parts from reference TRBV18 and TRBJ2-3): NAGVMQNPRHLVRRRGQEARLRCSPMKGHSHVYWYRQLPEEGLKFMVYLQKENIIDESGMPKERFSAEFPKEGPSILRIQQVVRGDSAAYFCASSPAMGLAGGEGFFGPGTRLTVL.

The chain couples TRBV6-6 to TRBJ2-2; no reliable D call. CDR1 MNHNY and CDR2 SVGAGI come from the germline V gene (reference sequence). The CDR3 is 13 amino acids. The V end was cut by 6 bases, the J end by 6 bases, with 11 bases between. The CDR3 DNA sequence: TGTGCCAGCAGCCAAGGCCCCTCCGGGGAGCTGTTTTTT. Amino acid sequence: CASSQGPSGELFF.

The chain employs TRBV14 and TRBJ1-3, with unresolved D. Germline assignment: CDR1 SGHDN and CDR2 FVKESK. Trimming removed 4 bases at V and 4 bases at J, with 8 bases between. The CDR3 sequence is 13 residues long. The CDR3 loop reads CASSRRWGNTIYF. The DNA of the CDR3 is TGTGCCAGCAGCCGTCGGTGGGGAAACACCATATATTTT.